The present T cell receptor beta chain was sequenced within a study of technical replicates of blood from a handful of donors. Generated by immunoSEQ multiplex PCR, the TCRdb table keeps only in-frame clones and is missing some. The data hold tens of thousands of clones, with under 95% observed a single time. V shed 3 bases and J 2 bases; nucleotides not matched to a gene: 8. There are 17 residues in the CDR3. CDR1 and CDR2 (germline): SGHDT, YYEEEE. The sequence was obtained from a human donor in good health. The specimen sequenced was T cells isolated from PBMCs. This chain connects TRBV5-6 to TRBJ2-3; 11 nucleotides align to TRBD2. CDR3 coding DNA: TGTGCCAGCAGCTCCTCACGACTAGCGGGATCCACAGATACGCAGTATTTT. It encodes CASSSSRLAGSTDTQYF.